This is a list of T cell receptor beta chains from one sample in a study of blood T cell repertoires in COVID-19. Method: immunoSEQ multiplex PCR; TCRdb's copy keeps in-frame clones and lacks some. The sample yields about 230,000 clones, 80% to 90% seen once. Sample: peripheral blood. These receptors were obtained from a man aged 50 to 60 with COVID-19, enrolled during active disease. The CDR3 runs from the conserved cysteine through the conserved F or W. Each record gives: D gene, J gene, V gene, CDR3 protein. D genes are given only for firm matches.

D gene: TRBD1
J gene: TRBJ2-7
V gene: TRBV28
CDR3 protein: CASSLTGSLSYEQYF

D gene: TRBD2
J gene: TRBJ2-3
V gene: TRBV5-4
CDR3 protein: CASSLMVSGGATDTQYF

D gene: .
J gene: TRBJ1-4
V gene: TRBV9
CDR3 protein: CASSVDSGEAKLFF

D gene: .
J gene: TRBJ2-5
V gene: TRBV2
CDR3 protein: CASSDRGSETQYF

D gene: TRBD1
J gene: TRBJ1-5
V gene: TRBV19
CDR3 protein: CASSIDFLGQTQHF

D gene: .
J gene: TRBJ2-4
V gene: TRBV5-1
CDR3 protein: CASSLEAGGLAKNIQYF

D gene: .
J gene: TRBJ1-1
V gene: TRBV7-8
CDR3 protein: CASSPPEGVNTEAFF

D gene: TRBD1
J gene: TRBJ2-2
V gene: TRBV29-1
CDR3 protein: CSVSPTGVAGELFF

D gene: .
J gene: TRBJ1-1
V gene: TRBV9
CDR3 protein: CASSRGTHPTNTEAFF

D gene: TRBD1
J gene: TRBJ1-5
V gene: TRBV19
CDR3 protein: CASSITGGNQPQHF

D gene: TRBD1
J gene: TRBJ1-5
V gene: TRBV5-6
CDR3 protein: CASSPWTGERGPQHF

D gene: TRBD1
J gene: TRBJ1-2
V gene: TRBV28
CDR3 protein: CASSPGQGGYFSGYTF

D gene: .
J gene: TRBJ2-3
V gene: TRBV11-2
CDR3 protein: CASSHTDTQYF

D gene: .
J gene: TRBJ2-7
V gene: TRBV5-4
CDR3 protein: CASSLEYSSYEQYF

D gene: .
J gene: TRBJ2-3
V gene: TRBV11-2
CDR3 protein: CASSFQGFRATDTQYF

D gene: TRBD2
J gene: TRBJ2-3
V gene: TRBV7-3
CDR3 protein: CASSLRLAGEYTQYF

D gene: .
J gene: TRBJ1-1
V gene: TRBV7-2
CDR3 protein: CASSLVGAGRTEAFF

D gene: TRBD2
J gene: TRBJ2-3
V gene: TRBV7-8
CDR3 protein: CASSSLGREGGDTQYF

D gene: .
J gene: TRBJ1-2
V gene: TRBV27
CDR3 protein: CASSLRGMEGYTF

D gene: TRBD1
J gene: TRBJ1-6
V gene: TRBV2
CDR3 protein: CASSEPGQGVHLNSPLHF

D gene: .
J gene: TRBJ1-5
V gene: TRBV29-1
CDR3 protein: CSVSVEGVQPQHF

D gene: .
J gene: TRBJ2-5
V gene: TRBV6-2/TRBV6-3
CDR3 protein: CASSPLVVETQYF

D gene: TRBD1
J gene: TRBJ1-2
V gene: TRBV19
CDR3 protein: CASRGQGIHGYTF

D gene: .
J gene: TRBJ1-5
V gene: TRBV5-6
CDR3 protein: CASSFGGNQPQHF

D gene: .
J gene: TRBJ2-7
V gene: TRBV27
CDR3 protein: CASGLYEQYF

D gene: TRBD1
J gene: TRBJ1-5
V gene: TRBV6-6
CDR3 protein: CASNGQGNQPQHF

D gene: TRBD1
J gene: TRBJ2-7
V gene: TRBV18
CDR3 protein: CASSPTGKGSYEQYF

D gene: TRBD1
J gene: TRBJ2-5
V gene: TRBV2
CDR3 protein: CASSRDRDQETQYF

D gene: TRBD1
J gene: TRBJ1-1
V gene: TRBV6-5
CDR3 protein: CASSLQGLNTEAFF

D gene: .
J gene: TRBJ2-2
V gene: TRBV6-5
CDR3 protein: CAWGLERVGTGELFF

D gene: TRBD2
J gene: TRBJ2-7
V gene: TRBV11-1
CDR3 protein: CASSFGGGSGEQYF

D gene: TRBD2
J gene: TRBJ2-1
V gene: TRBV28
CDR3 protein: CASSFSGLADKNEQFF

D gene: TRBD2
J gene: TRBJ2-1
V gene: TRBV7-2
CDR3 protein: CASSHNSGGGNGQFF

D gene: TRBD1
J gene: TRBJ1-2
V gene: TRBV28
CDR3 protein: CASKTGAYGYTF

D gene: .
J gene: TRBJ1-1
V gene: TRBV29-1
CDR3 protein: CSVLQNTEAFF

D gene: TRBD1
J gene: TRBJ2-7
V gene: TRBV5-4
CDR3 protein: CASSVGTGGSYEQYF

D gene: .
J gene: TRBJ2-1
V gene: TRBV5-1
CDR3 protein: CASSLIRAHNEQFF

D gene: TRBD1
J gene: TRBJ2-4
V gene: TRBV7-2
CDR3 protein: CASSSGQGGIQYF

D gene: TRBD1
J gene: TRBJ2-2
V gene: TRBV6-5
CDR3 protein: CASRQGALRELFF

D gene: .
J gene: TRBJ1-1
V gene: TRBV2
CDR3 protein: CASKTGTWVTEAFF

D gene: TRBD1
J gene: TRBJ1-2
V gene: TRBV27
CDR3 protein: CASSLLRGPGTAPGPRDGYTF

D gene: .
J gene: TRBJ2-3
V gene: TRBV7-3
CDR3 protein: CASSALYGGTDTQYF

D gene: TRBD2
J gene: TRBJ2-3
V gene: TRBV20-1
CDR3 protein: CSASFRGADTQYF

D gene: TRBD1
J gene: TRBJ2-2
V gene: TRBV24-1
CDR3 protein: CATSDTGGNTGELFF

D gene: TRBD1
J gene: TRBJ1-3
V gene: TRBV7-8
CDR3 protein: CASSRDRVEGNTIYF